The entry that follows covers one TCR beta chain sequence. The sample is drawn from a study of blood T cells in healthy people across ages. Germline-derived CDR1 and CDR2 are SGHTA and FQGNSA. The CDR3 sequence is 13 residues long. Trimming took 5 bases from V and 3 from J, leaving 10 bases between them. PCR was performed a second time for 7 to 11 cycles using a sample-barcoded 5' primer and a J-beta primer mix. TCRdb fed the 5' RACE reads into MiXCR, producing one record per CDR3 protein. The profile shows 1.6 million or so distinct CDR3 sequences, around 35% of them singletons. V usage is TRBV7-2 and J usage is TRBJ1-1; no firm D call. The origin of this receptor is a woman aged 25 to 39 in good health. Sequencing used blood. Here the CDR3 DNA reads TGTGCCAGCAGCCTCGGGCTGTACACTGAAGCTTTCTTT. Translated, it gives CASSLGLYTEAFF.